The text below deals with one TCR beta chain. TCRdb's table, derived via immunoSEQ multiplex PCR, lists solely in-frame clones and lacks some. Here the sample spans about 160,000 clones, about 85% being singletons. Time point here: baseline pretreatment blood. The treatment denotes: 15 Gy SBRT to primary tumor, nephrectomy 4 weeks later. The source of the sample is a study of radiation and T cells in renal cell carcinoma. Trimming took off 7 bases at V and 9 bases at J, with 16 bases between the two ends. Germline V gene data show CDR1 as MNHNY and CDR2 as SVGAGI (reference sequence). The CDR3 has 13 amino acids.

The chain has TRBV6-6 and TRBJ1-5; possibly TRBD1 for D (6 bases). The sample consisted of blood, taken from a patient whose treatment included radiotherapy and nephrectomy. The receptor's source is a woman in her 70s with renal cell carcinoma. The CDR3: CASTDRTDRPQHF. The CDR3 DNA reads as TGTGCCAGCACCGACAGGACCGATAGGCCCCAGCATTTT.